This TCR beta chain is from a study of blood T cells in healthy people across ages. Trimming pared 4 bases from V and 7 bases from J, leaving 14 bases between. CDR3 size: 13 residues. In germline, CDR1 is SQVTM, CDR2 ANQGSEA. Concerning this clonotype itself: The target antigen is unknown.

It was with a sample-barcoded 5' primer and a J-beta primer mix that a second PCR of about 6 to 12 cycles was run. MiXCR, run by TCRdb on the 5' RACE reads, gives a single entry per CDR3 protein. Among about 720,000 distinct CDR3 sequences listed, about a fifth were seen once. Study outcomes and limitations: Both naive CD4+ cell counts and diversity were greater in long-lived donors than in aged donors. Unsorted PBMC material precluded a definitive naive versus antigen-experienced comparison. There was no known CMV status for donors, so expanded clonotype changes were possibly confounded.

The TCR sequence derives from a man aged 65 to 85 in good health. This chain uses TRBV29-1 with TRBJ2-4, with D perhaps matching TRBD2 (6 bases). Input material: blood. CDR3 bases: TGCAGCGTTGTAGTTTCGGGGAGGAACATTCAGTACTTC. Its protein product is CSVVVSGRNIQYF.